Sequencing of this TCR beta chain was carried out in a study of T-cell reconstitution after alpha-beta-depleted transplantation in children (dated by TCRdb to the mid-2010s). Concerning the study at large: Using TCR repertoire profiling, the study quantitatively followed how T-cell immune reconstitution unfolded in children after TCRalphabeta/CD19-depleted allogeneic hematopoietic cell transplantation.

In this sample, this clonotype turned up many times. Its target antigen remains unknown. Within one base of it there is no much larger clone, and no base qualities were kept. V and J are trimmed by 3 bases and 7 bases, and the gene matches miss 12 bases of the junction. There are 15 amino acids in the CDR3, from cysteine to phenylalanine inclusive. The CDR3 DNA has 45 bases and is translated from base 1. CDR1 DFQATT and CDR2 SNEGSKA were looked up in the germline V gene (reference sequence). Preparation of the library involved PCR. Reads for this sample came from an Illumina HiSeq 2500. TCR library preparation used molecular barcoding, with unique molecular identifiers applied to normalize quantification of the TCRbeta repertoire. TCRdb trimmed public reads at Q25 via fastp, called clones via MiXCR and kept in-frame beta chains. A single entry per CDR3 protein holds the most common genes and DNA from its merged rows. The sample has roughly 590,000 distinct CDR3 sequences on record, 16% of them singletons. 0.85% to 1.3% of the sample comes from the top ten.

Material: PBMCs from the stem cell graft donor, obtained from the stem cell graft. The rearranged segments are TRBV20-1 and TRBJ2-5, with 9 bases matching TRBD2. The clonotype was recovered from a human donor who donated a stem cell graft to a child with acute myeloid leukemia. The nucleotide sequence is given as TGCAGTGCTAGTGAGACGGGACTAGCTTTTGGGACCCAGTACTTC. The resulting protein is CSASETGLAFGTQYF.